This is a list of T cell receptor beta chains from one sample in a study of cytomegalovirus exposure and HLA in healthy donors. Sequencing was performed with immunoSEQ multiplex PCR; in TCRdb, only in-frame clones are kept and a portion is missing. The table lists 150,000 or so clones, around nine tenths of them singletons. Sequencing input: PBMCs. The receptors derive from a man between 18 and 29 years old in good health and CMV-seropositive. Both conserved end residues are trimmed from each CDR3. D genes are given only for firm matches.

V gene,D gene,J gene,CDR3 protein
TRBV2,.,TRBJ1-4,ASRAGRQTNEKLF
TRBV9,.,TRBJ2-3,ASSVSGYTDTQY
TRBV27,TRBD2,TRBJ2-1,ASSLLGSGTGNEQF
TRBV19,.,TRBJ2-2,ASSQARPGTHTGELF
TRBV14,TRBD2,TRBJ2-5,ASSPLTSGRSRNQETQY
TRBV4-3,TRBD2,TRBJ2-1,ASSQDVPGLAGDSYNEQF
TRBV11-3,TRBD2,TRBJ2-1,ASSLVFAGDQAEQF
TRBV6-6,TRBD1,TRBJ1-5,ASRKTGQGNQPQH
TRBV25-1,.,TRBJ2-1,ASRASGGPNEQF
TRBV6-5,.,TRBJ1-4,ASRLEEKLF
TRBV6-6,.,TRBJ2-1,ASSQKAASSYNEQF
TRBV4-1,.,TRBJ2-7,ASSQVAGKAREQY
TRBV4-1,TRBD1,TRBJ2-7,ASSPWDRSYEQY
TRBV7-2,TRBD1,TRBJ2-7,ASSLAGGLGTGSPREQY
TRBV27,TRBD1,TRBJ2-7,ATLGTGQGRGSSLEQY
TRBV4-2,.,TRBJ1-2,ASSQGLQGRGGYT
TRBV5-4,.,TRBJ2-7,ASSLSVNSYEQY
TRBV19,.,TRBJ2-3,ASSQPLSLATDTQY
TRBV19,TRBD1,TRBJ2-1,ASSRDSPTGWDEQF
TRBV14,TRBD1,TRBJ2-2,ASSLTGTGNTGELF
TRBV9,.,TRBJ2-3,ASSVGTGVSTDTQY
TRBV6-5,.,TRBJ2-7,ASSDRGYEQY
TRBV5-6,.,TRBJ2-7,ASSWSLEAPYEQY
TRBV5-1,.,TRBJ2-3,ASSPRQSDTQY
TRBV6-1,TRBD1,TRBJ2-1,ASREPQGYNEQF